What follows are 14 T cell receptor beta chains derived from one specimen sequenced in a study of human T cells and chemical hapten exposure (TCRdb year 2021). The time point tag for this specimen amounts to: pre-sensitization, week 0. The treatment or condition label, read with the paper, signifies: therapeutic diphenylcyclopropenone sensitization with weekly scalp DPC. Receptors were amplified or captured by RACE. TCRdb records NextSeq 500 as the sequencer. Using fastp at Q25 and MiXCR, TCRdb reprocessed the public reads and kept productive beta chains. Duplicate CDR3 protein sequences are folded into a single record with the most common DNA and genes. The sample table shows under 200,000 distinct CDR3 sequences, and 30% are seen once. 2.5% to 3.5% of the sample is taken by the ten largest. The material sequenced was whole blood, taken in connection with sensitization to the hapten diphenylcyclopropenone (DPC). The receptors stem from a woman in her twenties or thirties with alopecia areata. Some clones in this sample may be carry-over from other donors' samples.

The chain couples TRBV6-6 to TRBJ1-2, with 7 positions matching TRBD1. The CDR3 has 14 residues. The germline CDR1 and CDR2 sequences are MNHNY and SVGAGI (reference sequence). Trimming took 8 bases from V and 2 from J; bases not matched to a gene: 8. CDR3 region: CASSSMDRNYGYTF. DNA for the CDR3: TGTGCCAGCTCCTCTATGGACAGGAACTATGGCTACACCTTC.

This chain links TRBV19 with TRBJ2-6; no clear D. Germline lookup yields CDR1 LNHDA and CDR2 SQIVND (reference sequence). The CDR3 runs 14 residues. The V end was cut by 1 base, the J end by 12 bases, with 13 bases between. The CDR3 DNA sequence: TGTGCCAGTAGTATAGTGGTGACGGCCTCCGTCCTGACTTTC. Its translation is CASSIVVTASVLTF.

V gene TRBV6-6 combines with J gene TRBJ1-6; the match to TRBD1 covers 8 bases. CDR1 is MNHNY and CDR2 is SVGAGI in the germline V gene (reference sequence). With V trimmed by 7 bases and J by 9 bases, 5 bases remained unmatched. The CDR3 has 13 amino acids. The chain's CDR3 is CASTRQGTSPLHF. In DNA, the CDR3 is TGTGCCAGCACACGACAGGGGACTTCACCCCTCCACTTT.

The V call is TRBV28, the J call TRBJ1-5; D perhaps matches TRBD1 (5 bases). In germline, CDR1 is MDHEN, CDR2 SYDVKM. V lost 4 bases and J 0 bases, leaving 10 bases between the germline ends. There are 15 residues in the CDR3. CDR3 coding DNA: TGTGCCAGCAGTTCAGACAGTAATAGCAATCAGCCCCAGCATTTT. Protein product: CASSSDSNSNQPQHF.

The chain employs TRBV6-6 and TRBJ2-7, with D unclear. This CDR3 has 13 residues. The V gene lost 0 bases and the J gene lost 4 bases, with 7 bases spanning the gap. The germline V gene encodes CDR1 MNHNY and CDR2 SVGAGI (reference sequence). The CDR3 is CASSYSRVYEQYF. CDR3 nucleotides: TGTGCCAGCAGTTACTCGAGAGTTTACGAGCAGTACTTC.

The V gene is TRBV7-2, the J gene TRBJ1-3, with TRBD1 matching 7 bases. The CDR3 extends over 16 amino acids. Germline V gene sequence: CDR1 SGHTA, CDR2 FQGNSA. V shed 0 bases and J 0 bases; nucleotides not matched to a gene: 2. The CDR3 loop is CASSLAGQRSGNTIYF. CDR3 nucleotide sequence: TGTGCCAGCAGCTTAGCGGGACAGCGCTCTGGAAACACCATATATTTT.

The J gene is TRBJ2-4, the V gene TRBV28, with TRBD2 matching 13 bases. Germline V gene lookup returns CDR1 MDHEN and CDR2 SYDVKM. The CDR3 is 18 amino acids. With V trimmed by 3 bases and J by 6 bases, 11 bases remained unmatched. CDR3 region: CASSLGGSGLAGINIQYF. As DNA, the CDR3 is TGTGCCAGCAGTTTGGGGGGTTCGGGACTAGCGGGGATAAACATTCAGTACTTC.

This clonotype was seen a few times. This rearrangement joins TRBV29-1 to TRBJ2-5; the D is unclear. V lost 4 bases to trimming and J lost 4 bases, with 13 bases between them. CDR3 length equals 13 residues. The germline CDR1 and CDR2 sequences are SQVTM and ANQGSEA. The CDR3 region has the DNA TGCAGCGTTGTTATCAGTGGTCGAGAGACCCAGTACTTC. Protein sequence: CSVVISGRETQYF. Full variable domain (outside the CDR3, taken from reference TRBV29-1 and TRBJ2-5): SAVISQKPSRDICQRGTSLTIQCQVDSQVTMMFWYRQQPGQSLTLIATANQGSEATYESGFVIDKFPISRPNLTFSTLTVSNMSPEDSSIYLCSVVISGRETQYFGPGTRLLVL.

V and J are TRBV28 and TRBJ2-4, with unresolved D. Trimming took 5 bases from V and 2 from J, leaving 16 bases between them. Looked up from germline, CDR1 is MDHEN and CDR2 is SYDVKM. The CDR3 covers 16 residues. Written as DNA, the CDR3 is TGTGCCAGCAGTCCCGGTGGTGTTCCTACCAAAAACATTCAGTACTTC. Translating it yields CASSPGGVPTKNIQYF.

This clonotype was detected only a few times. The CDR3: CASRRDLNYGYTF. The CDR3 DNA sequence: TGTGCCAGCAGGAGGGATTTGAACTATGGCTACACCTTC. The chain combines TRBV28 with TRBJ1-2; D not resolved. Germline assignment: CDR1 MDHEN and CDR2 SYDVKM. The germline V and J ends were trimmed by 6 bases and 2 bases, with 10 bases remaining between them. The CDR3 has 13 residues.

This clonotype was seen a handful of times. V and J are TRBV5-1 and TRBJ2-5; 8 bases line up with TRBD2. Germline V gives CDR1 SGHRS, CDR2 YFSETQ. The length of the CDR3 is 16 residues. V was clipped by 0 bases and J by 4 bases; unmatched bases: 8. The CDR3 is CASSLGSSGGGETQYF. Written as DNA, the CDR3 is TGCGCCAGCAGCTTGGGGTCAAGCGGGGGAGGAGAGACCCAGTACTTC.

The CDR3 coding sequence is TGTGCCAGCAGCCCCAGGGGATTTAGCTCTGGAAACACCATATATTTT. This codes for CASSPRGFSSGNTIYF. The rearrangement links TRBV9 to TRBJ1-3, with D possibly matching TRBD1 (6 bases). Germline CDR1 is SGDLS and CDR2 is YYNGEE. CDR3 length: 16 residues. The germline V and J ends were trimmed by 4 bases and 0 bases, with 14 bases remaining between them.

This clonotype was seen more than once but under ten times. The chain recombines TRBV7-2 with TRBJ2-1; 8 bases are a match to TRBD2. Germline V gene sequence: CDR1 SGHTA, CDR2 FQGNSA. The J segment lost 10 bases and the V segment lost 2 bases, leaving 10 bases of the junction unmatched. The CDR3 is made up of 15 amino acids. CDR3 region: CASSLNSGGLSEQFF. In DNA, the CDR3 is TGTGCCAGCAGCTTAAACTCGGGGGGGCTCTCCGAGCAGTTCTTC. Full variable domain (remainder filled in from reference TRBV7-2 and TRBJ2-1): GAGVSQSPSNKVTEKGKDVELRCDPISGHTALYWYRQSLGQGLEFLIYFQGNSAPDKSGLPSDRFSAERTGGSVSTLTIQRTQQEDSAVYLCASSLNSGGLSEQFFGPGTRLTVL.

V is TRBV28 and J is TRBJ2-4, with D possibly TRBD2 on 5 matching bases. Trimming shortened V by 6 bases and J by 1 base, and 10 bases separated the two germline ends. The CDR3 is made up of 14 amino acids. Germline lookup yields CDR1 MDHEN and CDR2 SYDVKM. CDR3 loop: CASSEGLAKNIQYF. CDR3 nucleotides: TGTGCCAGCAGCGAGGGCCTCGCCAAAAACATTCAGTACTTC. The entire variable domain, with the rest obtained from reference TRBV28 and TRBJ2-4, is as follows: DVKVTQSSRYLVKRTGEKVFLECVQDMDHENMFWYRQDPGLGLRLIYFSYDVKMKEKGDIPEGYSVSREKKERFSLILESASTNQTSMYLCASSEGLAKNIQYFGAGTRLSVL.